This passage covers 23 T cell receptor beta chains from one sample sequenced in a study of T cell repertoires in cytomegalovirus infection. MiXCR was run by TCRdb on the reads, yielding one entry per CDR3 protein. The top ten hold around 6.9% of the sample, which has 200,000 to 300,000 distinct CDR3 sequences, around 6.6% seen once. Sequencing input: PBMCs. Source of these receptors: a human donor in good health (CMV status not recorded). Some clones in this sample may be carry-over from other donors' samples.

This clonotype was observed many times. The rearrangement links TRBV7-6 to TRBJ2-1; D possibly corresponds to TRBD2 (5 bases). There are 16 residues in the CDR3. CDR1 and CDR2 (germline): SGHVS, FNYEAQ. With 5 bases removed from V and 0 bases from J, the gap between germline ends came to 14 bases. CDR3: CASSQTGIHSYNEQFF. The CDR3 nucleotides are TGTGCCAGCAGCCAAACCGGGATCCACTCCTACAATGAGCAGTTCTTC.

The chain employs TRBV9 and TRBJ2-5; 7 nucleotides align to TRBD1. The germline V gene has CDR1 SGDLS and CDR2 YYNGEE. J lost 0 bases, V lost 2 bases, and 1 base had no gene match. There are 14 residues in the CDR3. CDR3 sequence (DNA): TGTGCCAGCAGCGTGACAGGGAACCAAGAGACCCAGTACTTC. Protein: CASSVTGNQETQYF. The full variable domain, with the rest looked up from reference TRBV9 and TRBJ2-5, is DSGVTQTPKHLITATGQRVTLRCSPRSGDLSVYWYQQSLDQGLQFLIQYYNGEERAKGNILERFSAQQFPDLHSELNLSSLELGDSALYFCASSVTGNQETQYFGPGTRLLVL.

This clonotype showed up many times. The rearrangement links TRBV7-9 to TRBJ2-7; 7 bases align to TRBD2. Germline V gene sequence: CDR1 SEHNR, CDR2 FQNEAQ (reference sequence). V lost 5 bases to trimming and J lost 3 bases; unmatched junction nucleotides: 1. The CDR3 runs 12 residues. The CDR3, as DNA: TGTGCCAGCAGCGGGGAGGGCTACGAGCAGTACTTC. It translates to CASSGEGYEQYF.

This rearrangement joins TRBV9 to TRBJ2-3, with D hard to call. Deletions cut 0 bases from V and 0 bases from J, with 11 bases between. This CDR3 is 16 amino acids long. CDR1 is SGDLS, CDR2 YYNGEE, per germline. This CDR3 reads CASSVAGRSSTDTQYF. The CDR3 DNA sequence: TGTGCCAGCAGCGTAGCTGGTCGGTCTAGCACAGATACGCAGTATTTT.

This clonotype came up many times. The rearrangement uses TRBV6-2 or TRBV6-3 and TRBJ2-1; 10 bases line up with TRBD2. V shed 6 bases, J shed 6 bases, and the junction held 8 bases outside the gene matches. The CDR3 is 15 amino acids. Germline V gives CDR1 MNHEY, CDR2 SVGEGT. The CDR3 DNA reads as TGTGCCAGCAGCATCTCAGCGGGGGGGCCCAATGAGCAGTTCTTC. It specifies CASSISAGGPNEQFF.

The sample holds many counts of this clonotype. The CDR3 protein is CSVSGTGITEAFF. The CDR3, as DNA: TGCAGCGTTTCCGGGACAGGGATCACTGAAGCTTTCTTT. V usage is TRBV29-1 and J usage is TRBJ1-1; 9 nucleotides line up with TRBD1. V shed 5 bases, J shed 4 bases, and the junction held 5 bases outside the gene matches. This CDR3 spans 13 amino acids. The V gene's germline CDR1 is SQVTM and CDR2 ANQGSEA. The whole variable domain, remainder taken from reference TRBV29-1 and TRBJ1-1, is SAVISQKPSRDICQRGTSLTIQCQVDSQVTMMFWYRQQPGQSLTLIATANQGSEATYESGFVIDKFPISRPNLTFSTLTVSNMSPEDSSIYLCSVSGTGITEAFFGQGTRLTVV.

V is TRBV15 and J is TRBJ1-6; D is ambiguous. From germline, CDR1 is LNHNV and CDR2 YYDKDF (reference sequence). Deletions cut 8 bases from V and 10 bases from J, with 3 bases between. CDR3 length: 9 amino acids. The CDR3 protein is CATGSPLHF. CDR3 coding DNA: TGTGCCACCGGATCACCCCTCCACTTT.

There are many counts of this clonotype. This chain uses TRBV28 with TRBJ2-3; D remains ambiguous. This CDR3 spans 16 amino acids. Between the trimmed V and J ends, which lost 1 base and 3 bases, there was a span of 14 bases. CDR1 and CDR2 from the germline V gene are MDHEN and SYDVKM. Here the CDR3 reads CASSLFASFGTDTQYF. The CDR3 DNA reads as TGTGCCAGCAGTTTATTCGCCAGTTTTGGAACAGATACGCAGTATTTT.

This clonotype was seen repeatedly, ten times or more. J is TRBJ1-1 and V is TRBV27; D gene ambiguous. V lost 3 bases, J lost 2 bases, and 7 bases lay in between. Looked up from germline, CDR1 is MNHEY and CDR2 is SMNVEV (reference sequence). This CDR3 is built from 13 residues. CDR3 sequence (DNA): TGTGCCAGCAGTTTTTTGGTCAACACTGAAGCTTTCTTT. Translation gives CASSFLVNTEAFF.

This clonotype has a count of ten or more. V usage is TRBV20-1 and J usage is TRBJ2-7; D uncertain. Germline lookup yields CDR1 DFQATT and CDR2 SNEGSKA (reference sequence). This CDR3 comprises 11 residues. The germline V and J ends were trimmed by 5 bases and 12 bases, with 17 bases remaining between them. In DNA, the CDR3 is TGCAGTGCTTTCATTGCAGGAGTTGCGTACTTC. Its translation is CSAFIAGVAYF.

This clonotype was detected many times. The V and J genes are TRBV20-1 and TRBJ2-5, with D uncertain. V was shortened by 0 bases and J by 7 bases, with 9 bases between the two germline ends. The germline V gene has CDR1 DFQATT and CDR2 SNEGSKA (reference sequence). The CDR3 spans 12 residues. The CDR3 bases are TGCAGTGCTAGAGATACGTCCGTGACCCAGTACTTC. It codes for CSARDTSVTQYF.

This clonotype was counted only a few times. The J gene is TRBJ1-5, the V gene TRBV19, with D possibly TRBD1 on 5 matching bases. V lost 4 bases and J lost 4, with 14 bases in between. This CDR3 comprises 15 residues. Germline loops: CDR1 LNHDA, CDR2 SQIVND (reference sequence). In DNA, the CDR3 is TGTGCCAGTAGTACCTTCGAGAAGGGGAATCAGCCCCAGCATTTT. This codes for CASSTFEKGNQPQHF.

This clonotype was recorded many times. The chain recombines TRBV7-2 with TRBJ2-5; D unclear. Germline V gives CDR1 SGHTA, CDR2 FQGNSA. This CDR3 contains 13 residues. Trimming pared 3 bases from V and 5 bases from J, leaving 10 bases between. CDR3 in amino acids: CASSFPGGETQYF. CDR3 sequence (DNA): TGTGCCAGCAGCTTTCCGGGCGGCGAGACCCAGTACTTC. Full variable domain (missing parts from reference TRBV7-2 and TRBJ2-5): GAGVSQSPSNKVTEKGKDVELRCDPISGHTALYWYRQSLGQGLEFLIYFQGNSAPDKSGLPSDRFSAERTGGSVSTLTIQRTQQEDSAVYLCASSFPGGETQYFGPGTRLLVL.

This clonotype appeared many times. CDR3 sequence: CASSPATGGGNQPQHF. As DNA, the CDR3 is TGTGCCAGCAGTCCAGCGACAGGGGGAGGCAATCAGCCCCAGCATTTT. The V and J genes are TRBV12-3 or TRBV12-4 and TRBJ1-5; 9 nucleotides match TRBD1. V dropped 5 bases and J dropped 2; count of bases not matched to a gene: 7. The CDR3 spans 16 residues.

This clonotype showed up many times. V and J are TRBV12-3 or TRBV12-4 and TRBJ1-5; 12 bases fit TRBD1. Trimming removed 6 bases from V and 6 bases from J; junction bases left unmatched: 6. This CDR3 has 15 amino acids. The CDR3 DNA sequence: TGTGCCAGCAGCCGGGACAGGGGGCAAGGTCAGCCCCAGCATTTT. This sequence encodes CASSRDRGQGQPQHF.

This clonotype showed up many times. The chain is built from TRBV7-2 and TRBJ2-1, with D uncertain. V lost 6 bases to trimming and J lost 0 bases, with 18 bases between them. The CDR3 is made up of 17 amino acids. Germline assignment: CDR1 SGHTA and CDR2 FQGNSA. CDR3: CASRFAQTGRSYNEQFF. The CDR3 coding sequence is TGTGCCAGCAGATTCGCCCAGACTGGGCGCTCCTACAATGAGCAGTTCTTC.

This clonotype has a handful of counts. The rearrangement links TRBV29-1 to TRBJ2-2; the D is unclear. The V gene's germline CDR1 is SQVTM and CDR2 ANQGSEA. CDR3 length: 16 residues. Trimming left V 6 bases short and J 2 bases short, with 19 bases between. CDR3 nucleotides: TGCAGCGTCCGCACGCCCAGCGCCATAAACACCGGGGAGCTGTTTTTT. It codes for CSVRTPSAINTGELFF.

This chain connects TRBV20-1 to TRBJ1-5, with 7 positions matching TRBD1. There are 13 residues in the CDR3. V was clipped by 5 bases and J by 7 bases; unmatched bases: 8. Germline loops: CDR1 DFQATT, CDR2 SNEGSKA (reference sequence). The CDR3 region has the DNA TGCAGTGCTGCCCGACAGGGTGGGCAGCCCCAGCATTTT. It encodes CSAARQGGQPQHF.

This clonotype was detected ten times or more. The chain recombines TRBV11-2 with TRBJ1-4; D may be TRBD1 (5 bases). V lost 4 bases and J 4 bases, leaving 16 bases between the germline ends. The CDR3 runs to 16 residues. CDR1 is SGHAT, CDR2 FQNNGV, per germline. CDR3 protein: CASSSRRDGLNEKLFF. CDR3 DNA: TGTGCCAGCAGCTCTCGCCGGGACGGCCTTAATGAAAAACTGTTTTTT. The complete variable domain, with remaining parts taken from reference TRBV11-2 and TRBJ1-4, reads EAGVAQSPRYKIIEKRQSVAFWCNPISGHATLYWYQQILGQGPKLLIQFQNNGVVDDSQLPKDRFSAERLKGVDSTLKIQPAKLEDSAVYLCASSSRRDGLNEKLFFGSGTQLSVL.

This clonotype was observed many times. Relative to the germline gene, one junction end is altered; a read error may explain this. J is TRBJ2-1 and V is TRBV7-2; tentative D call: TRBD2 (5 bases). CDR1 SGHTA and CDR2 FQGNSA come from the germline V gene. The CDR3 covers 11 residues. CDR3 DNA: TGTGCCAGTAGCTGGGCGGGTGAGCAGTTCTTC. This encodes CASSWAGEQFF.

This clonotype occurred many times. The rearrangement links TRBV7-7 to TRBJ1-5; D remains ambiguous. V lost 8 bases, J lost 4 bases, and 6 bases lay in between. CDR1 and CDR2 from the germline V gene are SSHAT and FNYEAQ (reference sequence). The CDR3 is 11 residues long. Here the CDR3 DNA reads TGTGCCAGCGGAAATAATCAGCCCCAGCATTTT. Amino acids: CASGNNQPQHF. The full variable domain, its missing parts supplied by reference TRBV7-7 and TRBJ1-5, is GAGVSQSPRYKVTKRGQDVTLRCDPISSHATLYWYQQALGQGPEFLTYFNYEAQPDKSGLPSDRFSAERPEGSISTLTIQRTEQRDSAMYRCASGNNQPQHFGDGTRLSIL.

The sample holds many counts of this clonotype. V and J are TRBV28 and TRBJ1-6; weak D call: TRBD1 (5 bases). CDR1 is MDHEN, CDR2 SYDVKM, per germline. V was trimmed by 6 bases and J by 15 bases, leaving 24 bases between them. This CDR3 spans 15 amino acids. The CDR3, as DNA: TGTGCCAGCAGCCCCATTAGGACGGGAGCGGGGGGCCTCCACTTT. Its protein product is CASSPIRTGAGGLHF.

This clonotype was counted ten times or more. V and J are TRBV10-3 and TRBJ1-6; no clear D gene. Germline CDR1 is ENHRY and CDR2 is SYGVKD. Trimming took off 2 bases at V and 8 bases at J, with 16 bases between the two ends. The CDR3 consists of 16 residues. The CDR3 protein is CAISEPPGAIYSPLHF. CDR3 bases: TGTGCCATCAGTGAGCCTCCGGGTGCGATCTATTCACCCCTCCACTTT.